One sample yielded the 9 T cell receptor beta chains listed below, sequenced in a study of STAT5B mutations in CD4+ large granular lymphocyte leukemia. Sequencing was performed with immunoSEQ multiplex PCR; in TCRdb, only in-frame clones are kept and a portion is missing. The sample records roughly 21,000 clones, 70% being singletons. Sequencing was performed on CD4+ T cells from blood buffy coats. All receptors derive from a human donor in good health.

The rearrangement uses TRBV25-1 and TRBJ1-4; no clear D. There are 15 residues in the CDR3. Trimming removed 2 bases from V and 4 bases from J, with 11 bases in between. Germline V gene lookup returns CDR1 MGHDK and CDR2 SYGVNS. In DNA form, the CDR3 reads TGTGCCAGCAGTGAAATAGGATCCTATAATGAAAAACTGTTTTTT. This sequence encodes CASSEIGSYNEKLFF.

This chain links TRBV5-4 with TRBJ2-6; possible D gene TRBD1, 6 bases. Trimming removed 2 bases at V and 2 bases at J, with 8 bases between. CDR3 size: 15 residues. Germline CDR1 reads SGHNT; CDR2 reads YYREEE (reference sequence). CDR3 nucleotide sequence: TGTGCCAGCAGCTTTCCAGGGGCTGGGGCCAACGTCCTGACTTTC. This translates into CASSFPGAGANVLTF.

This chain joins TRBV6-1 and TRBJ2-2; 11 bases agree with TRBD1. The CDR3 contains 15 residues. J was trimmed by 6 bases and V by 6 bases; bases with no gene match: 6. Germline CDR1 reads MNHNS; CDR2 reads SASEGT. The CDR3 region is CASSGQGAISGELFF. The CDR3 region has the DNA TGTGCCAGCAGCGGACAGGGGGCGATTTCCGGGGAGCTGTTTTTT.

The rearrangement uses TRBV5-1 and TRBJ2-2; D is unresolved. V was clipped by 1 base and J by 7 bases, with 8 bases between them. Germline V CDR1 and CDR2: SGHRS, YFSETQ. The CDR3 has 13 residues. This chain's CDR3 is CASSLIGDGELFF. The CDR3 nucleotides read TGCGCCAGCAGCTTGATAGGAGACGGGGAGCTGTTTTTT.

V usage is TRBV11-2 and J usage is TRBJ1-1; D gene unclear. The V end lost 4 bases, the J end lost 6 bases, and 9 bases lay between the germline ends. The CDR3 length is 12 residues. From germline, CDR1 is SGHAT and CDR2 FQNNGV. CDR3 coding DNA: TGTGCCAGCAGCTCGTTTAGCGCTGAAGCTTTCTTT. Translated, it gives CASSSFSAEAFF.

The rearrangement uses TRBV19 and TRBJ2-4, with D perhaps being TRBD1 or TRBD2 (5 bases each). The V end was cut by 3 bases, the J end by 1 base, with 10 bases between. The CDR3 runs 15 residues. Germline V lookup: CDR1 LNHDA, CDR2 SQIVND (reference sequence). The CDR3 DNA reads as TGTGCCAGTAGTATTTCGGGGACGGCCAAAAACATTCAGTACTTC. Translating it yields CASSISGTAKNIQYF.

The J gene is TRBJ2-3, the V gene TRBV2; 8 nucleotides match TRBD1. CDR3 length equals 13 residues. V was pared by 11 bases and J by 1 base, with 5 bases of the junction left unmatched. Germline CDR1 is SNHLY and CDR2 is FYNNEI. CDR3 bases: TGTGCCTTGCAGGGGGCTGGCACAGATACGCAGTATTTT. As protein: CALQGAGTDTQYF.

The V and J genes are TRBV4-1 and TRBJ2-3; no clear D. The germline CDR1 and CDR2 sequences are MGHRA and YSYEKL. CDR3 length: 12 residues. V was cut by 1 base and J by 6 bases, with 5 bases left in between. DNA for the CDR3: TGCGCCAGCAGCCAAGTCCTGGATACGCAGTATTTT. This translates into CASSQVLDTQYF.

The V call is TRBV19, the J call TRBJ1-2, with TRBD1 identical over 7 bases. This CDR3 is 14 amino acids long. V shed 6 bases and J 8 bases; nucleotides not matched to a gene: 12. The germline V gene has CDR1 LNHDA and CDR2 SQIVND (reference sequence). DNA of the CDR3: TGTGCCAGTAGGCTAACGGACAGGATGGACGGCTACACCTTC. Translated: CASRLTDRMDGYTF.